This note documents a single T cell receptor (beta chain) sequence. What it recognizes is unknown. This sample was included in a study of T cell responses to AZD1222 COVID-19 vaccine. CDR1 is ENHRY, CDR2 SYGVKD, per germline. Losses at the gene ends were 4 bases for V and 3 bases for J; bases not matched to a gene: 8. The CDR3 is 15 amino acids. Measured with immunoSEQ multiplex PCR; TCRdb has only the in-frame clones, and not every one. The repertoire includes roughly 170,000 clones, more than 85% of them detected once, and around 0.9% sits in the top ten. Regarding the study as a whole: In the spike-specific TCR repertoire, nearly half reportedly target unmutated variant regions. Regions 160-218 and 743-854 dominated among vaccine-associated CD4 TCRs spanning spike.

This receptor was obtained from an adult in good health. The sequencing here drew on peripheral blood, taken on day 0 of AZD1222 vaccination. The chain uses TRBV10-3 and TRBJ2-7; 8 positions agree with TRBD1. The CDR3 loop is CAISAPDRGGYEQYF. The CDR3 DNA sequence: TGTGCCATCAGTGCGCCCGACAGGGGCGGCTACGAGCAGTACTTC.